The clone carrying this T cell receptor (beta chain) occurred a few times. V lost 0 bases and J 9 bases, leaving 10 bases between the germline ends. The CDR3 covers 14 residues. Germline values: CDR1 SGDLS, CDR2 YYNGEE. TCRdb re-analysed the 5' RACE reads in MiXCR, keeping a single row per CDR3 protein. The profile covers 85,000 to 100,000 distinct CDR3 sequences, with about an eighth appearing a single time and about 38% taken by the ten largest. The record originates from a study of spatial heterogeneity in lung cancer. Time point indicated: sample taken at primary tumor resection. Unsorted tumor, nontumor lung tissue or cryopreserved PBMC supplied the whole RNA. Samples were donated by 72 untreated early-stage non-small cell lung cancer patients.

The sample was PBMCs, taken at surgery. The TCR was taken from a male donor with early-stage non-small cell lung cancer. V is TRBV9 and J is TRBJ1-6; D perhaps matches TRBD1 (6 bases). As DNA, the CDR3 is TGTGCCAGCAGCGTAGAGTCAGGGGTTTCACCCCTCCACTTT. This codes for CASSVESGVSPLHF. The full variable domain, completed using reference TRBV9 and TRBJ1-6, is DSGVTQTPKHLITATGQRVTLRCSPRSGDLSVYWYQQSLDQGLQFLIQYYNGEERAKGNILERFSAQQFPDLHSELNLSSLELGDSALYFCASSVESGVSPLHFGNGTRLTVT.